These 27 T cell receptor beta chains were all obtained from the same sample, sequenced in a study of blood T cell repertoires in COVID-19. The assay was immunoSEQ multiplex PCR, and TCRdb's table has in-frame clones only and misses some. The sample has about 73,000 clones; approximately 77% are singletons. Sequenced material: peripheral blood. The receptors originated from a man in his sixties or seventies with COVID-19, enrolled during active disease.

This chain joins TRBV13 and TRBJ2-7; TRBD2 is a possible D gene (5 bases). Trimming took 2 bases from V and 1 from J, leaving 12 bases between them. The V gene's germline CDR1 is PRHDT and CDR2 FYEKMQ (reference sequence). The CDR3 totals 15 residues. CDR3: CASSLREYTSYEQYF. The CDR3 bases are TGTGCCAGCAGCTTAAGGGAGTACACATCCTACGAGCAGTACTTC.

A few counts support this clone. This rearrangement joins TRBV18 to TRBJ2-2; 7 positions agree with TRBD2. CDR3 length: 15 residues. V lost 6 bases and J lost 4; bases outside the gene matches: 8. Looked up from germline, CDR1 is KGHSH and CDR2 is LQKENI. CDR3 in amino acids: CASSLPTSSTGELFF. In DNA form, the CDR3 reads TGTGCCAGCTCTCTACCGACTAGCAGCACCGGGGAGCTGTTTTTT.

As for this clone: Different DNA sequences within this sample yield the same CDR3. This chain connects TRBV5-1 to TRBJ1-1, with TRBD1 matching 8 bases. The trim removed 3 bases at V and 4 bases at J, leaving 2 bases unmatched. The CDR3 has 13 residues. Per germline, CDR1 SGHRS and CDR2 YFSETQ. The CDR3 sequence: CASSSDRGTEAFF. In DNA, the CDR3 is TGCGCCAGCAGCTCCGACAGGGGCACTGAAGCTTTCTTT.

The table lists this clone with a few counts. The chain recombines TRBV9 with TRBJ2-5, with TRBD2 identical over 12 bases. CDR3 length: 17 residues. Trimming cost V 4 bases and J 3 bases; bases outside gene matches: 10. Germline V lookup: CDR1 SGDLS, CDR2 YYNGEE. CDR3 loop: CASSPLATSGSEETQYF. The CDR3 coding sequence is TGTGCCAGCAGCCCCTTAGCGACTAGCGGGAGTGAAGAGACCCAGTACTTC. Filled out from reference TRBV9 and TRBJ2-5, the complete variable domain reads DSGVTQTPKHLITATGQRVTLRCSPRSGDLSVYWYQQSLDQGLQFLIQYYNGEERAKGNILERFSAQQFPDLHSELNLSSLELGDSALYFCASSPLATSGSEETQYFGPGTRLLVL.

This sequence joins TRBV19 and TRBJ2-7; weak D call: TRBD2 (5 bases). There are 14 residues in the CDR3. Germline lookup yields CDR1 LNHDA and CDR2 SQIVND (reference sequence). The V end was cut by 4 bases, the J end by 3 bases, with 13 bases between. The CDR3 sequence: CASSTIGGNYEQYF. As DNA, the CDR3 is TGTGCCAGTAGTACCATAGGAGGAAACTACGAGCAGTACTTC. Full variable domain (rest looked up from reference TRBV19 and TRBJ2-7): DGGITQSPKYLFRKEGQNVTLSCEQNLNHDAMYWYRQDPGQGLRLIYYSQIVNDFQKGDIAEGYSVSREKKESFPLTVTSAQKNPTAFYLCASSTIGGNYEQYFGPGTRLTVT.

The V and J genes are TRBV3-1 (or the pseudogene TRBV3-2) and TRBJ2-3; the match to TRBD2 covers 13 bases. The CDR3 sequence is 14 residues long. The trim removed 5 bases at V and 5 bases at J, leaving 1 base unmatched. CDR1 and CDR2 (germline): LGHDT, YNNKEL (reference sequence). DNA for the CDR3: TGTGCCAGCAGCTGGACTAGCGGGAGAGATACGCAGTATTTT. Protein sequence: CASSWTSGRDTQYF.

V usage is TRBV7-9 and J usage is TRBJ1-1, with unresolved D. Germline CDR1 and CDR2: SEHNR and FQNEAQ (reference sequence). Trimming took off 4 bases at V and 5 bases at J, with 11 bases between the two ends. CDR3 size: 13 residues. The CDR3 spells CASSSSIGTEAFF. Written as DNA, the CDR3 is TGTGCCAGCAGCTCCTCAATCGGGACTGAAGCTTTCTTT.

The rearrangement links TRBV12-3 or TRBV12-4 to TRBJ2-7, with 7 bases that match TRBD1. The CDR3 consists of 13 residues. J lost 3 bases, V lost 7 bases, and 6 bases had no gene match. CDR3 region: CASTRAGGYEQYF. The DNA for the CDR3 is TGTGCCAGCACAAGGGCAGGGGGCTACGAGCAGTACTTC.

This chain connects TRBV5-1 to TRBJ1-3; a possible D gene is TRBD1 (6 bases). Germline values: CDR1 SGHRS, CDR2 YFSETQ. Trimming left V 4 bases short and J 0 bases short, with 8 bases between. The CDR3 contains 14 residues. The CDR3 loop is CASSADSSGNTIYF. The CDR3 nucleotides are TGCGCCAGCAGCGCGGACAGCTCTGGAAACACCATATATTTT.

V and J are TRBV7-3 and TRBJ2-1; TRBD2 agrees at 10 bases. The CDR3 contains 15 residues. With 1 base clipped from V and 8 bases from J, the junction kept 5 bases outside the gene matches. Germline lookup yields CDR1 SGHTA and CDR2 FQGTGA. CDR3 sequence: CASSLSPGLADEQFF. The CDR3 DNA reads TGTGCCAGCAGCTTAAGTCCCGGACTAGCGGATGAGCAGTTCTTC.

V gene TRBV13 combines with J gene TRBJ2-1; 10 bases line up with TRBD2. This CDR3 spans 16 amino acids. The trim removed 5 bases at V and 8 bases at J, leaving 12 bases unmatched. The V gene's germline CDR1 is PRHDT and CDR2 FYEKMQ (reference sequence). CDR3 amino acids: CASSPPSGRAFDEQFF. The CDR3 DNA sequence: TGTGCCAGCAGCCCACCGAGCGGGAGGGCCTTCGATGAGCAGTTCTTC.

This clone occurred once. One junction end does not reproduce the germline sequence, and a read error may be involved. The chain uses TRBV6-2 or TRBV6-3 and TRBJ1-5; maybe TRBD1 (5 bases). This CDR3 is built from 13 residues. Germline V lookup: CDR1 MNHEY, CDR2 SVGEGT. CDR3 in DNA: TGTGCCAGCAGTTACCGACAGTTGACGGGAGTAGGTTTT. Protein: CASSYRQLTGVGF.

The J gene is TRBJ1-6, the V gene TRBV16; 7 bases line up with TRBD1. V was pared by 5 bases and J by 2 bases, with 9 bases of the junction left unmatched. Germline-derived CDR1 and CDR2 are KGHSY and FQNENV. This CDR3 region has 17 residues. The CDR3 coding sequence is TGTGCCAGCAGCGCACGACAGGGACCCACCTATAATTCACCCCTCCACTTT. It translates to CASSARQGPTYNSPLHF.

The chain joins TRBV11-2 to TRBJ2-3; D gene uncertain. V was clipped by 6 bases and J by 7 bases, with 20 bases between them. Germline V gene sequence: CDR1 SGHAT, CDR2 FQNNGV. This CDR3 has 15 residues. Here the CDR3 DNA reads TGTGCCAGCAGACCCCCTGAGACTGCCACGTATACGCAGTATTTT. Translated: CASRPPETATYTQYF.

The chain has TRBV6-1 and TRBJ1-2; D ambiguous. V gave up 2 bases and J gave up 0 bases, with 10 bases separating them. The germline gives CDR1 MNHNS, CDR2 SASEGT. This CDR3 spans 15 amino acids. The CDR3 sequence: CASSEHRKANYGYTF. The CDR3 coding sequence is TGTGCCAGCAGTGAACACAGAAAAGCTAACTATGGCTACACCTTC.

This rearrangement joins TRBV7-2 to TRBJ1-2, with 7 nucleotides matching TRBD1. CDR1 and CDR2 from the germline V gene are SGHTA and FQGNSA. The ends lost 7 bases at V and 4 bases at J; junction bases unmatched: 9. CDR3 length: 14 residues. The CDR3 loop reads CASTQFRDSYGYTF. CDR3 DNA: TGTGCCAGCACCCAATTCCGGGACAGCTATGGCTACACCTTC.

V gene TRBV4-2 combines with J gene TRBJ2-2; TRBD1 matches 7 bases. The CDR3 is 17 amino acids. The germline CDR1 and CDR2 sequences are LGHNA and YNFKEQ. Unmatched junction bases numbered 17, after V lost 7 bases and J lost 6 bases. The CDR3 loop reads CASTAARDRLWAGELFF. As DNA, the CDR3 is TGTGCCAGCACCGCGGCCCGGGACAGACTGTGGGCCGGGGAGCTGTTTTTT.

This chain connects TRBV7-3 to TRBJ2-7, with TRBD1 matching over 8 bases. CDR1 SGHTA and CDR2 FQGTGA come from the germline V gene. Trimming at V came to 4 bases and at J to 7 bases, leaving 9 bases not matched to a gene. This CDR3 comprises 14 residues. The CDR3 sequence: CASSSGTGAREQYF. The CDR3 bases are TGTGCCAGCAGCTCCGGGACAGGAGCTCGGGAGCAGTACTTC.

The V gene is TRBV3-1 (or the pseudogene TRBV3-2), the J gene TRBJ2-7; a weak D match, TRBD1 (6 bases). V was pared by 3 bases and J by 0 bases, with 12 bases between. The CDR3 is 15 amino acids. Germline V CDR1 and CDR2: LGHDT, YNNKEL (reference sequence). CDR3 bases: TGTGCCAGCAGCCACTACGGACAGTTCTCCTACGAGCAGTACTTC. This gives the protein CASSHYGQFSYEQYF.

The CDR3 is CASRSSGSVNGYTF. The DNA for the CDR3 is TGTGCCAGCAGATCATCCGGGTCAGTCAATGGCTACACCTTC. The chain uses TRBV27 and TRBJ1-2; D call uncertain. Germline lookup yields CDR1 MNHEY and CDR2 SMNVEV (reference sequence). This CDR3 region has 14 residues. The ends were cut back, 6 bases at V and 6 bases at J, with 17 bases in the middle.

This rearrangement joins TRBV3-1 (or the pseudogene TRBV3-2) to TRBJ2-6, with a possible D match to TRBD1 (6 bases). Germline CDR1 reads LGHDT; CDR2 reads YNNKEL (reference sequence). The CDR3 runs to 18 residues. V was cut by 4 bases and J by 3 bases, with 19 bases left in between. The CDR3 protein is CASSRGLQGVGGANVLTF. The CDR3 bases are TGTGCCAGCAGCCGGGGGCTCCAGGGCGTAGGTGGGGCCAACGTCCTGACTTTC.

For the CDR3, the DNA is TGTGCCAGCTCTCTCCGGGACTCTCCACCGGGGACTGAAGCTTTCTTT. It specifies CASSLRDSPPGTEAFF. The V call is TRBV18, the J call TRBJ1-1, with TRBD1 as a possible D gene (5 bases). V lost 6 bases and J lost 5, with 22 bases in between. Germline CDR1 reads KGHSH; CDR2 reads LQKENI. CDR3 length equals 16 residues.

This clone has a handful of counts. The chain combines TRBV11-1 with TRBJ2-1; D possibly corresponds to TRBD2 (6 bases). The CDR3 spans 15 residues. With 2 bases removed from V and 5 bases from J, the gap between germline ends came to 13 bases. Germline CDR1 SGHAT, CDR2 FQDESV (reference sequence). The DNA for the CDR3 is TGTGCCAGCAGCTTATCCCCGGGAGTGGACAATGAGCAGTTCTTC. It yields the protein CASSLSPGVDNEQFF.

This clone appeared a few times. This chain joins TRBV7-6 and TRBJ2-5, with 7 bases aligning to TRBD1. The CDR3 has 15 amino acids. Germline-derived CDR1 and CDR2 are SGHVS and FNYEAQ. V shed 5 bases and J 4 bases; nucleotides not matched to a gene: 10. The CDR3 here is CASSRGQAGRETQYF. CDR3 coding DNA: TGTGCCAGCAGCCGAGGACAGGCCGGTCGAGAGACCCAGTACTTC.

The rearrangement links TRBV5-5 to TRBJ1-6, with 7 bases identical to TRBD1. The CDR3 extends over 14 amino acids. Losses at the gene ends were 3 bases for V and 8 bases for J; bases not matched to a gene: 5. Germline loops: CDR1 SGHKS, CDR2 YYEKEE (reference sequence). CDR3 protein: CASSSQGSDSPLHF. DNA of the CDR3: TGTGCCAGCAGCTCACAGGGGTCGGATTCACCCCTCCACTTT.

The chain uses TRBV25-1 and TRBJ2-7; 13 positions agree with TRBD2. J was trimmed by 3 bases and V by 6 bases; bases with no gene match: 5. Germline CDR1 reads MGHDK; CDR2 reads SYGVNS. The CDR3 covers 15 residues. This CDR3 reads CASSTTSGRFYEQYF. The CDR3 region has the DNA TGTGCCAGCAGCACGACTAGCGGGAGGTTCTACGAGCAGTACTTC.

This sequence joins TRBV11-1 and TRBJ2-1; 11 bases align to TRBD2. The CDR3 runs 16 residues. Losses at the gene ends were 6 bases for V and 7 bases for J; bases not matched to a gene: 11. Germline assignment: CDR1 SGHAT and CDR2 FQDESV (reference sequence). As DNA, the CDR3 is TGTGCCAGCAGACATAGCGGGAGGGCCGGTTTTAATGAGCAGTTCTTC. Amino acid sequence: CASRHSGRAGFNEQFF.